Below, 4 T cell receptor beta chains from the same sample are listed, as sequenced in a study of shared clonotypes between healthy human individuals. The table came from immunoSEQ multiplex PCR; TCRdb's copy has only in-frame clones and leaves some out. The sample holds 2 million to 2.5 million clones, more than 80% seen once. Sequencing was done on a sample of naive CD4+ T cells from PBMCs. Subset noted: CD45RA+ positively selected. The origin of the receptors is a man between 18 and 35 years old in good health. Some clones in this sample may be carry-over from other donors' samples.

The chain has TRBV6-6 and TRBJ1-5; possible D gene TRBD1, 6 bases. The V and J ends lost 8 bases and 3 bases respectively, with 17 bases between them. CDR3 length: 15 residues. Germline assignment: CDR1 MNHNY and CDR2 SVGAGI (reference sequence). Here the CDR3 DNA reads TGTGCCAGCGGCGGGGTGGAGGGGGTCAATCAGCCCCAGCATTTT. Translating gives CASGGVEGVNQPQHF.

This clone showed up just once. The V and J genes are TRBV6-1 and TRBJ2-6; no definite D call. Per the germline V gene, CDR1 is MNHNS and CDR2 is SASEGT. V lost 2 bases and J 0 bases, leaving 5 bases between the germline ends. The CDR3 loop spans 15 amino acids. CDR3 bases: TGTGCCAGCAGTGAATTCGGCTCTGGGGCCAACGTCCTGACTTTC. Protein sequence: CASSEFGSGANVLTF.

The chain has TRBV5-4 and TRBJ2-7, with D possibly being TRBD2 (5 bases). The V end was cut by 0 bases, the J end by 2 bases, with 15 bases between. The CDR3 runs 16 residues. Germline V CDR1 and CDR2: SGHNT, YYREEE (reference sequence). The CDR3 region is CASSLAFGVPTYEQYF. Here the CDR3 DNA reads TGTGCCAGCAGCTTGGCCTTCGGGGTGCCTACCTACGAGCAGTACTTC.

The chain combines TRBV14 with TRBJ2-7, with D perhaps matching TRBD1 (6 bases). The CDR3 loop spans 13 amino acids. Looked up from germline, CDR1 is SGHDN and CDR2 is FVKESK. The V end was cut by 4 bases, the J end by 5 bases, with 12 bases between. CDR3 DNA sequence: TGTGCCAGCAGCCGAAACAGGGTTAACGAGCAGTACTTC. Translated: CASSRNRVNEQYF. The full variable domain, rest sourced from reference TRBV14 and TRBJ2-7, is EAGVTQFPSHSVIEKGQTVTLRCDPISGHDNLYWYRRVMGKEIKFLLHFVKESKQDESGMPNNRFLAERTGGTYSTLKVQPAELEDSGVYFCASSRNRVNEQYFGPGTRLTVT.